Sequencing of this T cell receptor beta chain was carried out in a study of blood T cell repertoires in COVID-19. Trimming took 4 bases from V and 5 from J; bases not matched to a gene: 4. Germline lookup yields CDR1 LGHDT and CDR2 YNNKEL (reference sequence). CDR3 length: 15 amino acids. Source study methods: The authors estimated nucleated cell counts from reference gene primer amplification. Generated by immunoSEQ multiplex PCR, the TCRdb table keeps only in-frame clones and is missing some. V and J calls and clone size come straight from that table; D and trimming were deduced from the DNA. The sample shows 76,000 or so clones, under 95% of them seen only once.

The TCR was taken from a human donor in a cohort sampled during active COVID-19. The sample consisted of peripheral blood. The V gene is TRBV3-1 (or the pseudogene TRBV3-2), the J gene TRBJ2-2; 10 bases map to TRBD2. CDR3 sequence: CASSLPSGGTGELFF. CDR3 nucleotides: TGTGCCAGCAGCCTTCCTAGCGGGGGAACCGGGGAGCTGTTTTTT.